A selection of T cell receptor beta chains follows, all from one sample in a study of T-cell reconstitution after alpha-beta-depleted transplantation in children. TCRdb reprocessed the PCR reads with MiXCR, giving one entry per CDR3 protein. The data show some 520,000 distinct CDR3 sequences, with roughly 33% seen just once and more than 2% held by the top ten. The sample was PBMCs from the stem cell graft donor, taken from the stem cell graft. These receptors were taken from a human donor who donated a stem cell graft to a child with aplastic anemia. Both conserved end residues are part of each CDR3. A D gene is named only where the DNA matches it firmly. Expanded clones are given a class, and other clones once, few, many or no size at all.

clone size	CDR3 length	V gene	D gene	J gene	CDR3 protein	CDR3 DNA
-	12	TRBV24-1	-	TRBJ2-5	CATSGREETQYF	TGTGCCACCAGTGGGCGGGAAGAGACCCAGTACTTC
few	15	TRBV5-1	-	TRBJ2-3	CASSLESPRTDTQYF	TGCGCCAGCAGCTTGGAGTCACCACGCACAGATACGCAGTATTTT
-	11	TRBV2	-	TRBJ1-1	CASSEALQAFF	TGTGCCAGCAGTGAAGCGCTTCAGGCTTTCTTT
few	15	TRBV20-1	TRBD2	TRBJ2-1	CSAQKGTSGSYEQFF	TGCAGTGCCCAGAAGGGGACTAGCGGGAGCTATGAGCAGTTCTTC
few	13	TRBV30	-	TRBJ1-5	CAWSIRRDQPQHF	TGTGCCTGGTCGATTCGGAGGGATCAGCCCCAGCATTTT
few	14	TRBV18	-	TRBJ1-5	CASSPAGVSQPQHF	TGTGCCAGCTCACCCGCAGGGGTCAGTCAGCCCCAGCATTTT
few	16	TRBV12-3/TRBV12-4	-	TRBJ2-6	CASSAALSSGANVLTF	TGTGCCAGCAGTGCAGCCTTGAGCTCTGGGGCCAACGTCCTGACTTTC
few	13	TRBV6-1	-	TRBJ1-1	CASSGSGRHEAFF	TGTGCCAGCAGTGGGTCAGGGAGGCATGAAGCTTTCTTT
few	15	TRBV7-2	TRBD2	TRBJ2-7	CASSLGLAGPYEQYF	TGTGCCAGCAGTTTGGGACTAGCGGGACCCTACGAGCAGTACTTC
once	15	TRBV28	TRBD2	TRBJ2-3	CASSPLAGERDTQYF	TGTGCCAGCAGTCCCCTAGCGGGAGAGCGGGATACCCAGTATTTT
few	14	TRBV5-1	-	TRBJ1-1	CASSAGSLNTEAFF	TGCGCCAGCAGTGCGGGCTCCTTGAACACTGAAGCTTTCTTT
few	15	TRBV20-1	-	TRBJ2-5	CSARRNGVPQETQYF	TGCAGTGCTAGACGCAATGGGGTACCGCAAGAGACCCAGTACTTC
-	15	TRBV12-3/TRBV12-4	-	TRBJ1-2	CASNSRNQFNGRYTF	TGTGCCAGCAACTCAAGGAACCAATTCAACGGTCGCTACACCTTC
few	15	TRBV20-1	TRBD2	TRBJ2-1	CSAEGLAGVYNEQFF	TGCAGTGCTGAGGGACTAGCTGGGGTCTACAATGAGCAGTTCTTC
-	14	TRBV5-1	TRBD1	TRBJ1-1	CASSGQGSFTEAFF	TGCGCCAGCAGCGGACAGGGTTCATTCACTGAAGCTTTCTTT
few	14	TRBV11-1	-	TRBJ2-7	CASSLWDSLYEQYF	TGTGCCAGCAGCCTTTGGGACTCCTTATACGAGCAGTACTTC
few	11	TRBV12-3/TRBV12-4	-	TRBJ1-3	CASSFINTIYF	TGTGCCAGCAGTTTTATTAACACCATATATTTT
-	14	TRBV7-9	-	TRBJ1-5	CASSLRTVNQPQHF	TGTGCCAGCAGCTTACGGACAGTAAATCAGCCCCAGCATTTT
few	16	TRBV20-1	TRBD1	TRBJ1-1	CSARGPGTGSNTEAFF	TGCAGTGCTAGAGGCCCCGGGACAGGCTCTAACACTGAAGCTTTCTTT
-	15	TRBV20-1	-	TRBJ2-1	CSARDPKGGSNEQFF	TGCAGTGCTAGAGATCCCAAGGGAGGTTCCAATGAGCAGTTCTTC
few	16	TRBV6-2/TRBV6-3	-	TRBJ1-5	CASSQWATGSNQPQHF	TGTGCCAGCAGCCAATGGGCGACAGGATCCAATCAGCCCCAGCATTTT
-	15	TRBV4-2	-	TRBJ1-5	CASSQGVGRNQLQHF	TGTGCCAGCAGCCAAGGTGTCGGTCGCAATCAGCTCCAGCATTTT
few	15	TRBV6-5	-	TRBJ1-1	CASSSPGAMNTEAFF	TGTGCCAGCAGTTCCCCCGGAGCTATGAACACTGAAGCTTTCTTT
few	14	TRBV5-5	-	TRBJ2-5	CASSSPRGQETQYF	TGTGCCAGCAGCTCCCCCAGAGGACAAGAGACCCAGTACTTC
few	15	TRBV7-9	TRBD1	TRBJ1-6	CASSPMGQGTSPLHF	TGTGCCAGCAGCCCGATGGGACAGGGGACTTCACCCCTCCACTTT
-	17	TRBV6-1	TRBD2	TRBJ2-7	CASSPRLAGELFYEQYF	TGTGCCAGCAGTCCCCGACTAGCGGGAGAGTTATTCTACGAGCAGTACTTC
-	15	TRBV29-1	-	TRBJ1-2	CSVLRETVPNYGYTF	TGCAGCGTTCTTAGGGAGACAGTGCCTAACTATGGCTACACCTTC
-	16	TRBV7-2	TRBD2	TRBJ2-5	CASTLVGTSGKETQYF	TGTGCCAGCACGCTCGTCGGGACTAGCGGGAAAGAGACCCAGTACTTC
-	14	TRBV12-3/TRBV12-4	-	TRBJ1-1	CASRDMAGDTEAFF	TGTGCCAGCAGGGACATGGCAGGGGACACTGAAGCTTTCTTT
once	15	TRBV12-3/TRBV12-4	TRBD1	TRBJ1-4	CASSLDGTGNEKLFF	TGTGCCAGCAGTTTAGATGGGACAGGGAACGAAAAACTGTTTTTT
-	12	TRBV19	-	TRBJ2-2	CASMRDTGELFF	TGTGCCAGTATGCGGGACACCGGGGAGCTGTTTTTT
once	15	TRBV4-3	TRBD1	TRBJ1-2	CASSQSPGQGRGYTF	TGCGCCAGCAGCCAAAGTCCGGGACAGGGTCGCGGCTACACCTTC
-	13	TRBV14	-	TRBJ1-6	CASSRQIGAPLHF	TGTGCCAGCAGCCGACAGATCGGGGCACCCCTCCACTTT
many	14	TRBV12-3/TRBV12-4	TRBD2	TRBJ2-1	CASSFGGSYNEQFF	TGTGCCAGCAGCTTCGGCGGGAGTTACAATGAGCAGTTCTTC
-	16	TRBV6-5	-	TRBJ2-5	CASSYVQGGYQETQYF	TGTGCCAGCAGTTACGTCCAGGGAGGATACCAAGAGACCCAGTACTTC
-	15	TRBV27	-	TRBJ2-7	CASSYRGGGTYEQYF	TGTGCCAGCAGTTACCGCGGTGGGGGGACCTACGAGCAGTACTTC
few	12	TRBV12-3/TRBV12-4	-	TRBJ2-5	CASSLGDETQYF	TGTGCCAGCAGTTTGGGGGATGAGACCCAGTACTTC
few	11	TRBV29-1	-	TRBJ1-1	CSVTDSHEAFF	TGCAGCGTTACCGACAGTCATGAAGCTTTCTTT
few	15	TRBV6-1	TRBD2	TRBJ2-1	CASSARASGRNEQFF	TGTGCCAGCAGTGCCCGGGCTAGCGGGAGGAACGAGCAGTTCTTC
-	17	TRBV9	-	TRBJ1-4	CASSVGPRGTANEKLFF	TGTGCCAGCAGCGTAGGCCCCAGGGGCACTGCTAATGAAAAACTGTTTTTT
many	13	TRBV18	-	TRBJ1-1	CASSPTANTEAFF	TGTGCCAGCTCACCCACAGCGAACACTGAAGCTTTCTTT
few	16	TRBV18	-	TRBJ2-1	CASSPLGTETYNEQFF	TGTGCCAGCTCACCATTGGGAACTGAAACCTACAATGAGCAGTTCTTC
-	15	TRBV20-1	-	TRBJ1-1	CSARPPGHGNTEAFF	TGCAGTGCTAGACCTCCCGGACACGGGAACACTGAAGCTTTCTTT
few	14	TRBV5-1	-	TRBJ1-1	CASSLVAGDTEAFF	TGCGCCAGCAGCTTGGTTGCAGGGGACACTGAAGCTTTCTTT
-	15	TRBV3-1	TRBD2	TRBJ2-3	CASSRVAGRTDTQYF	TGTGCCAGCAGCCGGGTAGCGGGACGAACAGATACGCAGTATTTT
-	15	TRBV7-2	-	TRBJ1-5	CASSPGTSSGQPQHF	TGTGCCAGCAGCCCCGGGACCTCGTCGGGTCAGCCCCAGCATTTT
-	14	TRBV7-6	-	TRBJ2-5	CASSHSGQTETQYF	TGTGCCAGCAGTCATTCCGGACAGACGGAGACCCAGTACTTC
once	16	TRBV4-3	TRBD1	TRBJ1-2	CASSQGEAGGGYGYTF	TGCGCCAGCAGCCAAGGGGAGGCAGGGGGCGGCTATGGCTACACCTTC
few	13	TRBV11-1	-	TRBJ2-7	CASSFLQGGEQYF	TGTGCCAGCAGCTTTTTACAGGGAGGCGAGCAGTACTTC
-	15	TRBV11-1	-	TRBJ2-6	CASSPGLSGANGLTF	TGTGCCAGCAGCCCGGGCCTTTCTGGGGCCAACGGCCTGACTTTC
-	15	TRBV4-3	TRBD2	TRBJ2-7	CASSQIAGDGYEQYF	TGCGCCAGCAGCCAGATAGCGGGAGACGGATACGAGCAGTACTTC
few	12	TRBV6-2/TRBV6-3	-	TRBJ2-5	CASSYHQETQYF	TGTGCCAGCAGTTACCACCAAGAGACCCAGTACTTC
-	17	TRBV7-9	TRBD2	TRBJ2-1	CAISTGLAGFSYNEQFF	TGTGCCATCAGCACTGGGCTAGCGGGATTCTCCTACAATGAGCAGTTCTTC
few	14	TRBV7-3	-	TRBJ1-1	CASSPITGNTEAFF	TGTGCCAGCAGCCCCATAACAGGGAACACTGAAGCTTTCTTT
-	13	TRBV20-1	-	TRBJ1-5	CSAPEGGDQPQHF	TGCAGTGCTCCCGAAGGGGGAGATCAGCCCCAGCATTTT
few	15	TRBV10-3	-	TRBJ1-2	CAISLAGAGHYGYTF	TGTGCCATCAGTTTAGCGGGGGCTGGGCACTATGGCTACACCTTC
-	13	TRBV5-3	-	TRBJ1-1	CAGRQNKNTEAFF	TGTGCCGGAAGACAGAATAAGAACACTGAAGCTTTCTTT
-	13	TRBV5-5	-	TRBJ2-1	CASLWGGVGEQFF	TGTGCCAGCCTTTGGGGGGGCGTAGGGGAGCAGTTCTTC
-	11	TRBV27	-	TRBJ2-1	CASSTMDEQFF	TGTGCCAGCAGTACGATGGATGAGCAGTTCTTC